Listed below are T cell receptor beta chains from one sample, sequenced in a study of T cell responses to AZD1222 COVID-19 vaccine. Clones were read by immunoSEQ multiplex PCR, and TCRdb kept only the in-frame ones, dropping some. The table records roughly 130,000 clones, roughly nine tenths of them present only once. The sequenced sample was peripheral blood, obtained 28 days after the second dose of the MenACWY control vaccine. Receptors were obtained from an adult who received the MenACWY meningococcal vaccine as a control. The CDR3 runs from the conserved cysteine through the conserved F or W. The D gene is left open where the match is weak. Rows give clone size only sometimes, using once, few, many, or a class for an expanded clone.

V gene: TRBV19; J gene: TRBJ2-1; D gene: TRBD1; clone size: NA; CDR3 DNA: TGTGCCAGTAGTATGGGGCAGGGGGCCCCCAATGAGCAGTTCTTC; CDR3 protein: CASSMGQGAPNEQFF
V gene: TRBV5-1; J gene: TRBJ2-1; D gene: NA; clone size: NA; CDR3 DNA: TGCGCCAGCAGCCCGCTGCCAGGGGTTGACGAGCAGTTCTTC; CDR3 protein: CASSPLPGVDEQFF
V gene: TRBV5-4; J gene: TRBJ1-1; D gene: TRBD1; clone size: NA; CDR3 DNA: TGTGCCAGCAGCCCGGACAGGCCGAACACTGAAGCTTTCTTT; CDR3 protein: CASSPDRPNTEAFF
V gene: TRBV18; J gene: TRBJ2-3; D gene: NA; clone size: NA; CDR3 DNA: TGTGCCAGCTCACCCCAGGGAGATACGCAGTATTTT; CDR3 protein: CASSPQGDTQYF
V gene: TRBV6-6; J gene: TRBJ1-5; D gene: TRBD1; clone size: NA; CDR3 DNA: TGTGCCAGCAGTTCCATGACAGGGACCCCAGAGCCCCAGCATTTT; CDR3 protein: CASSSMTGTPEPQHF
V gene: TRBV6-5; J gene: TRBJ2-5; D gene: TRBD1; clone size: once; CDR3 DNA: TGTGCCAGCAGTTACTCTGCGGGACAGGAAGAGACCCAGTACTTC; CDR3 protein: CASSYSAGQEETQYF
V gene: TRBV7-9; J gene: TRBJ1-4; D gene: TRBD1; clone size: NA; CDR3 DNA: TGTGCCAGCAGGCCCACAGGGGGTAATGAAAAACTGTTTTTT; CDR3 protein: CASRPTGGNEKLFF
V gene: TRBV7-2; J gene: TRBJ2-3; D gene: NA; clone size: NA; CDR3 DNA: TGTGCCAGCAGCCCCGCCCCCCACACGGATACGCAGTATTTT; CDR3 protein: CASSPAPHTDTQYF
V gene: TRBV12-3/TRBV12-4; J gene: TRBJ1-1; D gene: NA; clone size: NA; CDR3 DNA: TGTGCCAGCAGTTTAGTAGGTGAGAATGAAGCTTTCTTT; CDR3 protein: CASSLVGENEAFF
V gene: TRBV5-1; J gene: TRBJ2-3; D gene: NA; clone size: NA; CDR3 DNA: TGCGCCAGCAGCTTGGCCGAATGGGGGCGCACAGATACGCAGTATTTT; CDR3 protein: CASSLAEWGRTDTQYF
V gene: TRBV9; J gene: TRBJ2-1; D gene: NA; clone size: NA; CDR3 DNA: TGTGCCAGCAGCGTAGAACCGGGAGTAGACTACAATGAGCAGTTCTTC; CDR3 protein: CASSVEPGVDYNEQFF
V gene: TRBV27; J gene: TRBJ1-5; D gene: TRBD1; clone size: NA; CDR3 DNA: TGTGCCAGCAGTTTAGGGACAGGGCAGCCCCAGCATTTT; CDR3 protein: CASSLGTGQPQHF
V gene: TRBV7-2; J gene: TRBJ2-2; D gene: NA; clone size: once; CDR3 DNA: TGTGCCAGCAGCTTACTTCGGGGCACCGGGGAGCTGTTTTTT; CDR3 protein: CASSLLRGTGELFF
V gene: TRBV12-3/TRBV12-4; J gene: TRBJ1-4; D gene: NA; clone size: NA; CDR3 DNA: TGTGCCAGCAGTACAGCCAGGATTGAAAAACTGTTTTTT; CDR3 protein: CASSTARIEKLFF
V gene: TRBV7-8; J gene: TRBJ1-2; D gene: NA; clone size: NA; CDR3 DNA: TGTGCCAGCAGCCCCTTAGGACAGTTTAACTATGGCTACACCTTC; CDR3 protein: CASSPLGQFNYGYTF
V gene: TRBV4-3; J gene: TRBJ2-7; D gene: NA; clone size: NA; CDR3 DNA: TGCGCCAGCAGCCAAGGTTGGCCTACCACCTACGAGCAGTACTTC; CDR3 protein: CASSQGWPTTYEQYF
V gene: TRBV24-1; J gene: TRBJ1-2; D gene: NA; clone size: NA; CDR3 DNA: TGTGCCACCAGGGCTTCGGGAGGGGGCTACACCTTC; CDR3 protein: CATRASGGGYTF
V gene: TRBV2; J gene: TRBJ2-6; D gene: NA; clone size: NA; CDR3 DNA: TGTGCCAGCAGCACCTCTACCCGATACAGCTCTGGGGCCAACGTCCTGACTTTC; CDR3 protein: CASSTSTRYSSGANVLTF
V gene: TRBV24-1; J gene: TRBJ2-2; D gene: TRBD1; clone size: NA; CDR3 DNA: TGTGCCACCAGTGATTTGCAGGGGGACACCGGGGAGCTGTTTTTT; CDR3 protein: CATSDLQGDTGELFF
V gene: TRBV4-2; J gene: TRBJ1-1; D gene: NA; clone size: NA; CDR3 DNA: TGTGCCAGCAGCCACGCACAGAACAAGAACACTGAAGCTTTCTTT; CDR3 protein: CASSHAQNKNTEAFF
V gene: TRBV5-1; J gene: TRBJ1-5; D gene: NA; clone size: NA; CDR3 DNA: TGCGCCAGCAGCCTACAGGGAGGTCAGCCCCAGCATTTT; CDR3 protein: CASSLQGGQPQHF
V gene: TRBV6-1; J gene: TRBJ1-1; D gene: NA; clone size: NA; CDR3 DNA: TGTGCCAGCAGTGAAGATGCTAGTGTGGCAGCCACTGAAGCTTTCTTT; CDR3 protein: CASSEDASVAATEAFF
V gene: TRBV10-3; J gene: TRBJ2-7; D gene: TRBD2; clone size: few; CDR3 DNA: TGTGCCATCAGTGATGGTCTAGCGGGACGCGAGCAGTACTTC; CDR3 protein: CAISDGLAGREQYF
V gene: TRBV6-1; J gene: TRBJ1-1; D gene: NA; clone size: few; CDR3 DNA: TGTGCCAGCAGTGAAAGCGTTCGAGGGGGAACTGAAGCTTTCTTT; CDR3 protein: CASSESVRGGTEAFF
V gene: TRBV11-3; J gene: TRBJ2-1; D gene: NA; clone size: NA; CDR3 DNA: TGTGCCAGCAGCTTTCGGTGGGCTACCTACAATGAGCAGTTCTTC; CDR3 protein: CASSFRWATYNEQFF
V gene: TRBV4-3; J gene: TRBJ2-7; D gene: NA; clone size: NA; CDR3 DNA: TGCGCCAGCAGCCGCGATCGAGGTTGGGAGCAGTACTTC; CDR3 protein: CASSRDRGWEQYF
V gene: TRBV7-2; J gene: TRBJ1-5; D gene: NA; clone size: NA; CDR3 DNA: TGTGCCAGCAGCTTTCGTGGGGGGCAGGGGAATCAGCCCCAGCATTTT; CDR3 protein: CASSFRGGQGNQPQHF
V gene: TRBV19; J gene: TRBJ2-5; D gene: NA; clone size: NA; CDR3 DNA: TGTGCCAGTAGTATCCGCAGGGACCTACAAGAGACCCAGTACTTC; CDR3 protein: CASSIRRDLQETQYF
V gene: TRBV6-4; J gene: TRBJ2-3; D gene: NA; clone size: NA; CDR3 DNA: TGTGCCAGCAGTGATGCTAGTACCGATACGCAGTATTTT; CDR3 protein: CASSDASTDTQYF
V gene: TRBV6-5; J gene: TRBJ2-7; D gene: TRBD1; clone size: NA; CDR3 DNA: TGTGCCAGCAGGCCCGACAGGGGGTCAGCCTACGAGCAGTACTTC; CDR3 protein: CASRPDRGSAYEQYF
V gene: TRBV5-1; J gene: TRBJ2-3; D gene: NA; clone size: once; CDR3 DNA: TGCGCCAGCAGCCCGGGTGGCGGGATTAGCACAGATACGCAGTATTTT; CDR3 protein: CASSPGGGISTDTQYF
V gene: TRBV11-3; J gene: TRBJ2-2; D gene: TRBD2; clone size: once; CDR3 DNA: TGTGCCAGCAGCTTCACGACGGCTAGCGGGAGGGCCGCCGGGGAGCTGTTTTTT; CDR3 protein: CASSFTTASGRAAGELFF
V gene: TRBV5-1; J gene: TRBJ1-5; D gene: NA; clone size: NA; CDR3 DNA: TGCGCCAGCAGCTTGTTTGGGGACCGAAATCAGCCCCAGCATTTT; CDR3 protein: CASSLFGDRNQPQHF
V gene: TRBV7-2; J gene: TRBJ2-1; D gene: TRBD2; clone size: NA; CDR3 DNA: TGTGCCAGCAGCTTAGTCGGGGGGAGCCCTTACAATGAGCAGTTCTTC; CDR3 protein: CASSLVGGSPYNEQFF
V gene: TRBV27; J gene: TRBJ2-7; D gene: TRBD1; clone size: NA; CDR3 DNA: TGTGCCAGCAGTGACAGGGGGCGGCAGTACTTC; CDR3 protein: CASSDRGRQYF
V gene: TRBV2; J gene: TRBJ2-2; D gene: TRBD1; clone size: NA; CDR3 DNA: TGTGCCAGCAGTTTAAGACAGGGTGGCACCGGGGAGCTGTTTTTT; CDR3 protein: CASSLRQGGTGELFF
V gene: TRBV5-1; J gene: TRBJ2-1; D gene: TRBD2; clone size: NA; CDR3 DNA: TGCGCCAGCAGCCCGGGGGGAGTGACCTACAATGAGCAGTTCTTC; CDR3 protein: CASSPGGVTYNEQFF
V gene: TRBV5-1; J gene: TRBJ2-1; D gene: NA; clone size: NA; CDR3 DNA: TGCGCCAGCAGCTTGGACGGCGCAGCCTACAATGAGCAGTTCTTC; CDR3 protein: CASSLDGAAYNEQFF
V gene: TRBV12-3/TRBV12-4; J gene: TRBJ1-2; D gene: NA; clone size: NA; CDR3 DNA: TGTGCCAGCAGAGGTGACGGATTCTATGGCTACACCTTC; CDR3 protein: CASRGDGFYGYTF
V gene: TRBV9; J gene: TRBJ1-2; D gene: NA; clone size: NA; CDR3 DNA: TGTGCCAGCAGCGGTCTGGGGGGCTACACCTTC; CDR3 protein: CASSGLGGYTF
V gene: TRBV28; J gene: TRBJ2-7; D gene: NA; clone size: NA; CDR3 DNA: TGTGCCAGCAGAGGAGGCGGGATGCACGAGCAGTACTTC; CDR3 protein: CASRGGGMHEQYF
V gene: TRBV6-1; J gene: TRBJ2-7; D gene: TRBD2; clone size: NA; CDR3 DNA: TGTGCCAGCAGTGACGTCCAGCGGGGGGCCTACGAGCAGTACTTC; CDR3 protein: CASSDVQRGAYEQYF
V gene: TRBV9; J gene: TRBJ1-4; D gene: TRBD1; clone size: once; CDR3 DNA: TGTGCCAGCAGCCCACGGACAGGGGCTTTTGAAAAACTGTTTTTT; CDR3 protein: CASSPRTGAFEKLFF
V gene: TRBV7-2; J gene: TRBJ2-7; D gene: TRBD2; clone size: NA; CDR3 DNA: TGTGCCAGCAGGCCTCAGCGGGGGGCCTACGAGCAGTACTTC; CDR3 protein: CASRPQRGAYEQYF
V gene: TRBV5-1; J gene: TRBJ2-1; D gene: TRBD2; clone size: once; CDR3 DNA: TGCGCCAGCAGCTTGGCTGCGGGAGTGAATAATGAGCAGTTCTTC; CDR3 protein: CASSLAAGVNNEQFF
V gene: TRBV29-1; J gene: TRBJ1-1; D gene: TRBD1; clone size: NA; CDR3 DNA: TGCAGCGCGACAGTAGGACAGGGGGGTACTGAAGCTTTCTTT; CDR3 protein: CSATVGQGGTEAFF
V gene: TRBV11-2; J gene: TRBJ1-5; D gene: NA; clone size: NA; CDR3 DNA: TGTGCCAGCAGCCACTATAGCAATCAGCCCCAGCATTTT; CDR3 protein: CASSHYSNQPQHF
V gene: TRBV10-1; J gene: TRBJ2-2; D gene: TRBD2; clone size: NA; CDR3 DNA: TGCGCCAGCGGCAGGACTAGCGGGAGCGCCGGGGAGCTGTTTTTT; CDR3 protein: CASGRTSGSAGELFF
V gene: TRBV5-6; J gene: TRBJ2-1; D gene: TRBD1; clone size: NA; CDR3 DNA: TGTGCCAGCAGCGGTGGGACAGGCGTGGGCAATGAGCAGTTCTTC; CDR3 protein: CASSGGTGVGNEQFF